This T cell receptor (beta chain) was captured by sequencing in a study of blood T cells in healthy people across ages. Study findings and constraints: Higher diversity, along with more naive CD4+ cells, distinguished long-lived donors from aged donors.

Trimming cost V 3 bases and J 0 bases, with 16 bases left between them. This CDR3 region has 17 residues. Then a second PCR, running about 7 to 11 cycles, was carried out with a sample-barcoded 5' primer and a J-beta primer mix. TCRdb analysed the 5' RACE reads with MiXCR anew, one entry per CDR3 protein. The sample consists of some 1,000,000 distinct CDR3 sequences, approximately 25% of them appearing once. This clonotype has just a few counts. Its antigen is unknown. This same sample was also taken into another study, of T cells of mothers and their children.

The gene calls are TRBV12-3 or TRBV12-4 and TRBJ2-3; D is perhaps TRBD2 (6 bases). The sequence was collected from a girl aged 2 to 10 in good health. The sample was blood. The CDR3 DNA follows: TGTGCCAGCAGTTTCGCGGAGGGGCGAATTAGCACAGATACGCAGTATTTT. It specifies CASSFAEGRISTDTQYF.